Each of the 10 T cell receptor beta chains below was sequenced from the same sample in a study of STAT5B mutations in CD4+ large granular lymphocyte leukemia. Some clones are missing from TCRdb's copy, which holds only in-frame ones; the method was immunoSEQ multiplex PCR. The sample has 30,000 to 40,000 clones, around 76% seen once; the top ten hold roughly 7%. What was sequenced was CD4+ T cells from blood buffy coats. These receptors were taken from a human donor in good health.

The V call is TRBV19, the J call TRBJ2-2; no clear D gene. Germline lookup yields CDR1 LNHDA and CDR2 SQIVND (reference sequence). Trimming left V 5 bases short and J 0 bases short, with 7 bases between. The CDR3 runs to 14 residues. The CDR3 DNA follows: TGTGCCAGTAGTTACGGCCCGAACACCGGGGAGCTGTTTTTT. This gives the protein CASSYGPNTGELFF. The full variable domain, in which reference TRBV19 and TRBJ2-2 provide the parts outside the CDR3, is DGGITQSPKYLFRKEGQNVTLSCEQNLNHDAMYWYRQDPGQGLRLIYYSQIVNDFQKGDIAEGYSVSREKKESFPLTVTSAQKNPTAFYLCASSYGPNTGELFFGEGSRLTVL.

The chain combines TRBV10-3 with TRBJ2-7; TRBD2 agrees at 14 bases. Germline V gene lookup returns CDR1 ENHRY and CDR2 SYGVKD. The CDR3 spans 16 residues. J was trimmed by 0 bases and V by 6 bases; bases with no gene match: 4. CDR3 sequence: CAIRETSGRVSYEQYF. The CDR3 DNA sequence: TGTGCCATCAGGGAGACTAGCGGGAGGGTCTCCTACGAGCAGTACTTC.

The CDR3 bases are TGTGCCAGCTCACCGACCCCAGGCGGGGCTCTCTACGAGCAGTACTTC. Amino acid sequence: CASSPTPGGALYEQYF. The J gene is TRBJ2-7, the V gene TRBV18; tentative D call: TRBD2 (6 bases). CDR3 length: 16 residues. V gave up 3 bases and J gave up 3 bases, with 18 bases separating them. Germline CDR1 is KGHSH and CDR2 is LQKENI.

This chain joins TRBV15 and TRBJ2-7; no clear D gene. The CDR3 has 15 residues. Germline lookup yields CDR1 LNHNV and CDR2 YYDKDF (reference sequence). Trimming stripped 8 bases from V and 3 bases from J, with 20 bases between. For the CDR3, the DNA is TGTGCCACCGCAAGGGCTGGCGGACCCGGCTACGAGCAGTACTTC. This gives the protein CATARAGGPGYEQYF.

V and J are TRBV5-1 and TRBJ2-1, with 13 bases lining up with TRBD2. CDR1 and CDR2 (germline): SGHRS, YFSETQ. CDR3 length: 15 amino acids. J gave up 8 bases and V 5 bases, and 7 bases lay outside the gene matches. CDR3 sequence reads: CASSRTSGSSHEQFF. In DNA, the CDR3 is TGCGCCAGCAGTAGGACTAGCGGGAGTAGCCATGAGCAGTTCTTC.

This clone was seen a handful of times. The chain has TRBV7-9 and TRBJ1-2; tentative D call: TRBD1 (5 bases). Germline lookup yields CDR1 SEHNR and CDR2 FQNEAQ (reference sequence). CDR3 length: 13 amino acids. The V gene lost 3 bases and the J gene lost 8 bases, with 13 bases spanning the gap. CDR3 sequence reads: CASSFGQGTGYTF. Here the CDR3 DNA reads TGTGCCAGCAGCTTCGGGCAGGGAACCGGCTACACCTTC.

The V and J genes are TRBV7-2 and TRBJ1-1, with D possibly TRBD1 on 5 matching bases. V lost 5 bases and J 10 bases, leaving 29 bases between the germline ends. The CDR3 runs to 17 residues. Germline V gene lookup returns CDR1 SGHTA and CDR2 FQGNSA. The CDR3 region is CASSASAPGSFAGRAFF. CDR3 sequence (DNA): TGTGCCAGCAGCGCGAGCGCACCAGGGTCCTTCGCCGGACGAGCTTTCTTT.

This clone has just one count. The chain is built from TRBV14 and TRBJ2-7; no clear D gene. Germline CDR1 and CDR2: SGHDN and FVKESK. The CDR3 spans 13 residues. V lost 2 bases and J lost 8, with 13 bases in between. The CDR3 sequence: CASSQSSSTKQYF. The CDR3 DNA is TGTGCCAGCAGCCAATCCTCATCTACTAAGCAGTACTTC.

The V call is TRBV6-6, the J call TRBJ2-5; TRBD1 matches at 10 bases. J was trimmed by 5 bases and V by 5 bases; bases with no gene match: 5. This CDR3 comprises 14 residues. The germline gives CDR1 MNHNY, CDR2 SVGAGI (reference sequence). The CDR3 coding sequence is TGTGCCAGCAGTGCACGGACAGGGGGTGAGACCCAGTACTTC. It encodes CASSARTGGETQYF.

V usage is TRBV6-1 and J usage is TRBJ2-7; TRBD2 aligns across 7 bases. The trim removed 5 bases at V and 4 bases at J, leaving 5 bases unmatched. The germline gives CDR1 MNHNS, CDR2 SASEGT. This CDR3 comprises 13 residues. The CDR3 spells CASSSEAGYEQYF. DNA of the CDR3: TGTGCCAGCAGTTCCGAAGCGGGATACGAGCAGTACTTC.